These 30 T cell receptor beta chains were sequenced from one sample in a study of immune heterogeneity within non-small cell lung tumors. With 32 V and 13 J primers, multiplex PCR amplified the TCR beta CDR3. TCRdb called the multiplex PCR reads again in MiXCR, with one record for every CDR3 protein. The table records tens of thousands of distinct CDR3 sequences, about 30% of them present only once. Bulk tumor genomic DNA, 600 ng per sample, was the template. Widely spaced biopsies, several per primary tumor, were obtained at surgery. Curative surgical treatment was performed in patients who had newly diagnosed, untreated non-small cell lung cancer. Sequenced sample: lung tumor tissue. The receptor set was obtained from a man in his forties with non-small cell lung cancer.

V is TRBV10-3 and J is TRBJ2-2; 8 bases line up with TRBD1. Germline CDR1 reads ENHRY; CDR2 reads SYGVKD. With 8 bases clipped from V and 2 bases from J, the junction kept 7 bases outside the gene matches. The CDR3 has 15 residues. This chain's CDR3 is CAIGRQGRNTGELFF. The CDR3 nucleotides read TGTGCCATCGGTAGACAGGGGAGAAACACCGGGGAGCTGTTTTTT.

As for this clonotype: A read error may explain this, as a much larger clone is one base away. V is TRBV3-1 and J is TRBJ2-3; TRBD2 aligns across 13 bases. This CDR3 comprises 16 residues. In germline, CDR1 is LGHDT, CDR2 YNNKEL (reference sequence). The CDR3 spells CASSRTSGSFTDTHYF. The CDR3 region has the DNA TGTGCCAGCAGCCGGACTAGCGGGAGTTTCACAGATACGCATTATTTT.

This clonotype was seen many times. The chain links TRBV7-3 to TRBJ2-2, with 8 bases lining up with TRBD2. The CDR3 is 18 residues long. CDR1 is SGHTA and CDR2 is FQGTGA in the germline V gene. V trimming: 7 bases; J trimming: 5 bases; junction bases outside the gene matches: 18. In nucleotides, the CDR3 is TGTGCCAGCATAGCGGGACTAGTGGAAGGTTCGGGGACCGGGGAGCTGTTTTTT. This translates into CASIAGLVEGSGTGELFF.

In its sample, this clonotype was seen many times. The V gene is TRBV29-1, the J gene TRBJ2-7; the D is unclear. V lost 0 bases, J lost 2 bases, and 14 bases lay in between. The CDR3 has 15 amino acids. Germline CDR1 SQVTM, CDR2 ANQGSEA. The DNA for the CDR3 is TGCAGCGTTGAAGAGTGGGCTTACACCACCTACGAGCAGTACTTC. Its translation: CSVEEWAYTTYEQYF.

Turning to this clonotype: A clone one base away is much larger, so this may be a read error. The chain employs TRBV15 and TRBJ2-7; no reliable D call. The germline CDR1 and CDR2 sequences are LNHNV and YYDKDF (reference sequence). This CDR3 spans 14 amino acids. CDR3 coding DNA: TGTGCCACCAGCAGAGATAACGGCCCCTACGGGCAGTACTTC. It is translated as CATSRDNGPYGQYF.

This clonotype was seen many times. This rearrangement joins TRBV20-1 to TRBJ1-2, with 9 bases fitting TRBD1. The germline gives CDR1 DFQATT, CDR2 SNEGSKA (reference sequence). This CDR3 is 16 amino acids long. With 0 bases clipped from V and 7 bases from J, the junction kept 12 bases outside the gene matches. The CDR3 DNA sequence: TGCAGTGCTAGAGACTCAAAACTCCGGGACAGGGCTGGCTACACCTTC. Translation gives CSARDSKLRDRAGYTF.

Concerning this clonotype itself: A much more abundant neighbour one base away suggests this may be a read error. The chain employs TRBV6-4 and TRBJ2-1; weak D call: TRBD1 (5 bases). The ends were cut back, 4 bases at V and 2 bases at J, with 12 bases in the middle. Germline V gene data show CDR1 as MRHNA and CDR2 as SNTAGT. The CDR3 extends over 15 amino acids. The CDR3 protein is CASSVAGAPYNEQFF. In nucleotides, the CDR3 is TGTGCCAGCAGTGTGGCTGGGGCCCCCTACAATGAGCAGTTCTTC.

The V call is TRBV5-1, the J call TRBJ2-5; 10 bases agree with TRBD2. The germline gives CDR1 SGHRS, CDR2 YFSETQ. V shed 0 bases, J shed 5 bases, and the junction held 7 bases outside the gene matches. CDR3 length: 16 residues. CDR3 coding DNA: TGCGCCAGCAGCTTGGCTCAAGCGGGAGGGGCGGAGACCCAGTACTTC. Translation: CASSLAQAGGAETQYF.

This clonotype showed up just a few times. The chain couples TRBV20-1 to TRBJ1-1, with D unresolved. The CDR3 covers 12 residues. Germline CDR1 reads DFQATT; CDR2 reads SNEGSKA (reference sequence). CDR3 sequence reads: CSQAGMNTEAFF. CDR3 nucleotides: TGCAGCCAGGCAGGAATGAACACTGAAGCTTTCTTT.

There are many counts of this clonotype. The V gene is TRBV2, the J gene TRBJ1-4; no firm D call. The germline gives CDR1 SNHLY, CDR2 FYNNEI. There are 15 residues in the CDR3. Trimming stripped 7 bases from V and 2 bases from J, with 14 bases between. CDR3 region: CASTDRGATNEKLFF. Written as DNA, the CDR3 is TGTGCCAGCACGGATCGAGGCGCCACTAATGAAAAACTGTTTTTT.

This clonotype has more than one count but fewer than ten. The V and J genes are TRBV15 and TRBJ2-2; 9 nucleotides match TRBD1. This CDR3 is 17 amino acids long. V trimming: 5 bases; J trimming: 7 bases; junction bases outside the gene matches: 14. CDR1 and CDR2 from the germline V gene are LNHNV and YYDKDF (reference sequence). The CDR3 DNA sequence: TGTGCCACCAGCCGACTGACGTACAGGGGGCCAAGCGGGGAGCTGTTTTTT. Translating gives CATSRLTYRGPSGELFF.

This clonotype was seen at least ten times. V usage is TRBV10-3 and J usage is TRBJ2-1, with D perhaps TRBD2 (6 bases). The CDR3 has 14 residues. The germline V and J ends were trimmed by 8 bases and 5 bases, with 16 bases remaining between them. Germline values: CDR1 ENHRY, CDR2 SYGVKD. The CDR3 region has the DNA TGTGCCATCCGGTCCGCGGGATCCGACAATGAGCAGTTCTTC. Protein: CAIRSAGSDNEQFF.

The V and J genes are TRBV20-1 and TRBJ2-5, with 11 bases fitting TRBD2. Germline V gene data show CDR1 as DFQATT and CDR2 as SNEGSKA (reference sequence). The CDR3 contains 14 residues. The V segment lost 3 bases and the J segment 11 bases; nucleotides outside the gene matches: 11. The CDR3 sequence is CSARLLAGDLTQYF. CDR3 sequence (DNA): TGCAGTGCTAGGTTACTAGCGGGAGACCTAACTCAGTACTTC.

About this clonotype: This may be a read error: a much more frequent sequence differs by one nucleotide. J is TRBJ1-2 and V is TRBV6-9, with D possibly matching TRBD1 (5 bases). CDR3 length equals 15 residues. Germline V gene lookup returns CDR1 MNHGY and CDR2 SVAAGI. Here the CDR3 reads CARSLKPRTSHGYTF. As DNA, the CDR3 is TGTGCCAGAAGTTTAAAACCCCGGACAAGTCATGGCTACACCTTC.

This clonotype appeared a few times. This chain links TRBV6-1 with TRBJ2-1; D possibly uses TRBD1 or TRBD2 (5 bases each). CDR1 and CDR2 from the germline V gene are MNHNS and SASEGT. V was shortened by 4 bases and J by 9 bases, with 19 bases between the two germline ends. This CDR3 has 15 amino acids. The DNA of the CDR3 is TGTGCCAGCAGTGGGCAGGGTGGTGGACTTCGTGAGCAGTTCTTC. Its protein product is CASSGQGGGLREQFF.

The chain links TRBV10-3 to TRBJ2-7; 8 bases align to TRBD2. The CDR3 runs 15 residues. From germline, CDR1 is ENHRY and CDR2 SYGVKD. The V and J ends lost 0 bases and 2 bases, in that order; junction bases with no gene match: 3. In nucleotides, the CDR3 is TGTGCCATCAGTGAGTCGGCGGGACTAGCCTACGAGCAGTACTTC. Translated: CAISESAGLAYEQYF.

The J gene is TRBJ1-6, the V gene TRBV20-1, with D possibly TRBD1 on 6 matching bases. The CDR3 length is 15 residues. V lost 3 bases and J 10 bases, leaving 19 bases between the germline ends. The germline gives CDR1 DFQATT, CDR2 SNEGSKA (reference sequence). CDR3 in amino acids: CSARPSTGQTSPLHF. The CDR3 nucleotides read TGCAGTGCTAGGCCGTCGACAGGCCAGACGTCACCCCTCCACTTT.

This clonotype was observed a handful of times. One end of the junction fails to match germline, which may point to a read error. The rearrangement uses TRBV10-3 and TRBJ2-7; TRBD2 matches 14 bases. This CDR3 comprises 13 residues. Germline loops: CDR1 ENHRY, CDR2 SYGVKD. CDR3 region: CATAEGLAGEQCF. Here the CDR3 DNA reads TGTGCCACGGCCGAGGGACTAGCGGGAGAGCAGTGCTTC.

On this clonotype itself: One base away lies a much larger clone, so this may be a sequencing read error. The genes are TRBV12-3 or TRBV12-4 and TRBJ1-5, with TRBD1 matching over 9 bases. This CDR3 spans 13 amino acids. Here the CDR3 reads CVSRDRDGQPQHF. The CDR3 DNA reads TGTGTCAGCAGGGACAGGGACGGGCAGCCCCAGCATTTT.

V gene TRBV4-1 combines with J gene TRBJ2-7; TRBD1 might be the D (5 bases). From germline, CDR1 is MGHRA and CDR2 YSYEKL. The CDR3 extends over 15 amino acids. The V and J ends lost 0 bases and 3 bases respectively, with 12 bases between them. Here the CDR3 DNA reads TGCGCCAGCAGCCAAGAGGGCGACAGTCGCTACGAGCAGTACTTC. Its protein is CASSQEGDSRYEQYF.

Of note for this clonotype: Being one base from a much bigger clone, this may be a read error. This CDR3 is CASGGSGTYEQYF. In DNA form, the CDR3 reads TGTGCCAGCGGTGGATCGGGTACCTACGAGCAGTACTTC. The chain combines TRBV6-1 with TRBJ2-7; no clear D. Germline-derived CDR1 and CDR2 are MNHNS and SASEGT. Trimming took 8 bases from V and 2 from J, leaving 13 bases between them. The CDR3 sequence is 13 residues long.

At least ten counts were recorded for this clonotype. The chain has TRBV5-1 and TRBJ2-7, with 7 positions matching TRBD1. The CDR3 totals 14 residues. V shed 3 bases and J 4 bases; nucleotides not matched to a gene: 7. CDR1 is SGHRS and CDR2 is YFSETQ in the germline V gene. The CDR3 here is CASSWDSLGYEQYF. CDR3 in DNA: TGCGCCAGCAGCTGGGACAGCCTGGGGTACGAGCAGTACTTC.

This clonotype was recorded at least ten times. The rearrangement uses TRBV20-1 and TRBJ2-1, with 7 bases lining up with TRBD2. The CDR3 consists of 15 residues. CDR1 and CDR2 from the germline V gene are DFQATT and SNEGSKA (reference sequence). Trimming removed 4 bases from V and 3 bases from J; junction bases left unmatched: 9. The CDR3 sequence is CSAMSGTGSYNEQFF. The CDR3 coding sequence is TGCAGTGCTATGAGCGGGACGGGGAGCTACAATGAGCAGTTCTTC.

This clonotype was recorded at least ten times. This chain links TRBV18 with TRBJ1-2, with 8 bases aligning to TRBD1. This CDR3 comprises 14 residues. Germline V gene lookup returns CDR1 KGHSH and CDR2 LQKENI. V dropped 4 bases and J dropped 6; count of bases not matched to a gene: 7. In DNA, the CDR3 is TGTGCCAGCTCACTGCGACAGGGACAGGATGGCTACACCTTC. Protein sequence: CASSLRQGQDGYTF.

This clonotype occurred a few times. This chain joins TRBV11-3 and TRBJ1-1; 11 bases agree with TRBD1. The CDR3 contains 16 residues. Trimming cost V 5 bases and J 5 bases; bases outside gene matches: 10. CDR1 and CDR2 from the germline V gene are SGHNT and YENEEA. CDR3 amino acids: CASSPGQGARSTEAFF. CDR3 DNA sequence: TGTGCCAGCAGCCCCGGACAGGGGGCAAGGAGTACTGAAGCTTTCTTT.

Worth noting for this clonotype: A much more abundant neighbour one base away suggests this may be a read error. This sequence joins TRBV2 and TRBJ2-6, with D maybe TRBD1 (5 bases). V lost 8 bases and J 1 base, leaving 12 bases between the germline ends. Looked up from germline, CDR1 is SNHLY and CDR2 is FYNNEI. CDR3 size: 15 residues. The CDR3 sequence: CASLDTSSGANVLTF. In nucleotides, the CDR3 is TGTGCCAGCCTGGACACCTCTTCTGGGGCCAACGTCCTGACTTTC.

CDR3 residues: CASSQEGGRGRSNGQPQHF. The DNA for the CDR3 is TGTGCCAGCAGCCAAGAGGGAGGCAGGGGGCGTTCAAATGGTCAGCCCCAGCATTTT. The rearrangement joins TRBV3-2 to TRBJ1-5; the table names TRBD1, a call not compared with the DNA. TRBV3-2 is a pseudogene. The CDR3 consists of 19 residues.

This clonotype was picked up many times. CDR3 in amino acids: CASSQVVRRLQETQYF. The CDR3 DNA reads as TGTGCCAGCAGCCAAGTGGTCCGGCGCCTCCAAGAGACCCAGTACTTC. J is TRBJ2-5 and V is TRBV14; D gene ambiguous. Trimming shortened V by 1 base and J by 1 base, and 13 bases separated the two germline ends. The germline V gene has CDR1 SGHDN and CDR2 FVKESK. CDR3 length: 16 amino acids.

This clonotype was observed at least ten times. The CDR3 region is CASSQGQGERPLHF. The CDR3 DNA reads as TGTGCCAGCAGCCAAGGACAGGGGGAGCGACCCCTCCACTTT. This chain connects TRBV3-1 to TRBJ1-6; 9 positions match TRBD1. The germline gives CDR1 LGHDT, CDR2 YNNKEL (reference sequence). This CDR3 region has 14 residues. After removal of 1 base from V and 12 bases from J, the junction contained 4 bases not matched to a gene.

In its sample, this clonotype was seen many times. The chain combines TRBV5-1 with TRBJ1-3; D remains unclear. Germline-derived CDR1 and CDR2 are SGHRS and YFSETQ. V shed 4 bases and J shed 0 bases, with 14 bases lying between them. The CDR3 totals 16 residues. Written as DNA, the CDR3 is TGCGCCAGCAGCCCGTTTGAGGGCCGCTCTGGAAACACCATATATTTT. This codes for CASSPFEGRSGNTIYF. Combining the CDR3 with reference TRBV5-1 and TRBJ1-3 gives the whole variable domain KAGVTQTPRYLIKTRGQQVTLSCSPISGHRSVSWYQQTPGQGLQFLFEYFSETQRNKGNFPGRFSGRQFSNSRSEMNVSTLELGDSALYLCASSPFEGRSGNTIYFGEGSWLTVV.